Listed here are 19 T cell receptor beta chains from one sample, sequenced in a study of beta chain features in type 1 diabetes listed by TCRdb under 2018. Points the paper makes about the study in general: A moderate but significant shortening of TCRB CDR3 length was observed in type 1 diabetes patients in all four CD4+ subsets.

The antigens for these receptors are not known. The method behind the library was the immunoSEQ multiplex PCR assay. The entire amount of isolated RNA was reverse transcribed using the High Capacity cDNA Reverse Transcription Kit, so the sequenced TCRB transcripts were expressed ones. TCRdb stores this immuneACCESS table with in-frame sequences only. Part of the clones is absent; in the studies checked, under half of the shortfall reflects unresolved V genes, and no reason is known for the rest. The sample records about 47,000 clones, approximately 43% of which are singletons. Roughly 0.13% of the sample belongs to the ten largest clones. The source material was stem cell memory CD4+ T cells from blood. The sample's cell subset or site, from its label and the paper: stem cell-like memory CD4+ T cells. Receptor source: a man aged 25-45 years with type 1 diabetes.

This clone was detected only once. The rearrangement links TRBV15 to TRBJ2-3; the D gene is possibly TRBD1 (5 bases). This CDR3 has 13 amino acids. The V end lost 3 bases, the J end lost 7 bases, and 11 bases lay between the germline ends. Germline lookup yields CDR1 LNHNV and CDR2 YYDKDF (reference sequence). The CDR3 DNA reads TGTGCCACCAGCAGCTGGGGCATTAATACGCAGTATTTT. As protein: CATSSWGINTQYF.

V and J are TRBV19 and TRBJ2-6, with D unresolved. The germline gives CDR1 LNHDA, CDR2 SQIVND (reference sequence). V shed 3 bases and J shed 0 bases, with 3 bases lying between them. This CDR3 is built from 14 residues. The CDR3 sequence is CASSINSGANVLTF. CDR3 in DNA: TGTGCCAGTAGTATCAACTCTGGGGCCAACGTCCTGACTTTC.

This chain's CDR3 is CASSLGQIYGYTF. The CDR3 DNA sequence: TGTGCCAGCAGTTTGGGACAGATCTATGGCTACACCTTC. This sequence joins TRBV28 and TRBJ1-2, with TRBD1 matching 7 bases. Germline CDR1 is MDHEN and CDR2 is SYDVKM. The CDR3 is made up of 13 amino acids. Unmatched junction bases numbered 2, after V lost 3 bases and J lost 4 bases.

The rearrangement joins TRBV4-3 to TRBJ2-1, with D possibly being TRBD2 (6 bases). The germline V gene has CDR1 LGHNA and CDR2 YSLEER. Between the trimmed V and J ends, which lost 0 bases and 0 bases, there was a span of 9 bases. CDR3 size: 16 residues. The CDR3 loop reads CASSQDRGSSYNEQFF. The CDR3 DNA follows: TGCGCCAGCAGCCAAGATCGGGGGAGCTCCTACAATGAGCAGTTCTTC.

This clone was counted once. This same CDR3 is encoded by further DNA sequences in the sample. J is TRBJ2-7 and V is TRBV6-5, with 12 bases identical to TRBD2. Unmatched junction bases numbered 5, after V lost 6 bases and J lost 2 bases. CDR3 length equals 15 residues. Looked up from germline, CDR1 is MNHEY and CDR2 is SVGAGI. The CDR3 nucleotides read TGTGCCAGCAGAGAACTAGCGGGAGGACCCTACGAGCAGTACTTC. This sequence encodes CASRELAGGPYEQYF.

The V and J genes are TRBV6-6 and TRBJ2-7; D is perhaps TRBD2 (6 bases). Germline loops: CDR1 MNHNY, CDR2 SVGAGI (reference sequence). Trimming stripped 6 bases from V and 1 base from J, with 13 bases between. The CDR3 totals 14 residues. The CDR3 sequence is CASRRLGASYEQYF. The CDR3 bases are TGTGCCAGCAGACGACTAGGCGCGTCCTACGAGCAGTACTTC.

This clone has a handful of counts. This chain connects TRBV2 to TRBJ2-5; TRBD2 aligns across 15 bases. CDR1 is SNHLY and CDR2 is FYNNEI in the germline V gene. This CDR3 is built from 17 residues. V shed 4 bases and J 2 bases; nucleotides not matched to a gene: 5. DNA for the CDR3: TGTGCCAGCAGTGCCCCCGGGACTAGCGGGAGGCAAGAGACCCAGTACTTC. This translates into CASSAPGTSGRQETQYF.

In its sample, this clone was seen a few times. This chain uses TRBV7-9 with TRBJ1-2; D gene uncertain. Per the germline V gene, CDR1 is SEHNR and CDR2 is FQNEAQ (reference sequence). Trimming left V 5 bases short and J 8 bases short, with 12 bases between. The CDR3 is made up of 12 amino acids. The CDR3 DNA reads as TGTGCCAGCAGCCCTATCCTCCGGGGCTACACCTTC. It yields the protein CASSPILRGYTF.

The chain is built from TRBV18 and TRBJ2-3; 13 nucleotides line up with TRBD2. V trimming: 3 bases; J trimming: 4 bases; junction bases outside the gene matches: 7. Germline V CDR1 and CDR2: KGHSH, LQKENI. The CDR3 consists of 17 residues. The CDR3 loop reads CASSPVGLAGVADTQYF. The DNA of the CDR3 is TGTGCCAGCTCACCGGTTGGACTAGCGGGAGTCGCAGATACGCAGTATTTT. The variable domain in full, with the rest retrieved from reference TRBV18 and TRBJ2-3, is NAGVMQNPRHLVRRRGQEARLRCSPMKGHSHVYWYRQLPEEGLKFMVYLQKENIIDESGMPKERFSAEFPKEGPSILRIQQVVRGDSAAYFCASSPVGLAGVADTQYFGPGTRLTVL.

The chain combines TRBV7-2 with TRBJ1-5; no clear D. The CDR3 totals 13 residues. Germline CDR1 and CDR2: SGHTA and FQGNSA. Trimming took off 3 bases at V and 6 bases at J, with 9 bases between the two ends. CDR3 coding DNA: TGTGCCAGCAGCTTTAGGGAGGTTCAGCCCCAGCATTTT. Translation: CASSFREVQPQHF. Supplemented by reference TRBV7-2 and TRBJ1-5, the full variable domain reads GAGVSQSPSNKVTEKGKDVELRCDPISGHTALYWYRQSLGQGLEFLIYFQGNSAPDKSGLPSDRFSAERTGGSVSTLTIQRTQQEDSAVYLCASSFREVQPQHFGDGTRLSIL.

The chain is built from TRBV7-5 and TRBJ2-7; the table gives TRBD2 as D, unverified against the DNA. TRBV7-5 is a recognized pseudogene. CDR3 length equals 13 residues. CDR3 bases: TGTGCCAGAAGCTTAGCCCGCGGATACGAGCAGTACTTC. The encoded protein is CARSLARGYEQYF.

The chain combines TRBV7-2 with TRBJ2-7, with 7 bases fitting TRBD2. This CDR3 comprises 15 residues. Germline loops: CDR1 SGHTA, CDR2 FQGNSA. V lost 1 base and J lost 2; bases outside the gene matches: 5. Here the CDR3 reads CASSLVGLAAYEQYF. The CDR3 DNA reads TGTGCCAGCAGCTTAGTCGGCCTAGCGGCCTACGAGCAGTACTTC. Full variable domain (rest looked up from reference TRBV7-2 and TRBJ2-7): GAGVSQSPSNKVTEKGKDVELRCDPISGHTALYWYRQSLGQGLEFLIYFQGNSAPDKSGLPSDRFSAERTGGSVSTLTIQRTQQEDSAVYLCASSLVGLAAYEQYFGPGTRLTVT.

The J gene is TRBJ2-3, the V gene TRBV20-1; TRBD2 is a possible D gene (5 bases). The CDR3 consists of 10 residues. Deletions cut 5 bases from V and 7 bases from J, with 7 bases between. Germline lookup yields CDR1 DFQATT and CDR2 SNEGSKA (reference sequence). CDR3 sequence: CSAPGNTQYF. Here the CDR3 DNA reads TGCAGTGCTCCGGGGAATACGCAGTATTTT.

The CDR3 spells CASNPFRGSYNEQFF. The DNA of the CDR3 is TGTGCCAGCAACCCATTCAGGGGATCCTACAATGAGCAGTTCTTC. The V call is TRBV28, the J call TRBJ2-1; TRBD1 might be the D (6 bases). V was trimmed by 7 bases and J by 1 base, leaving 14 bases between them. The germline V gene encodes CDR1 MDHEN and CDR2 SYDVKM. The CDR3 runs to 15 residues.

The genes are TRBV6-5 and TRBJ2-3; D ambiguous. The CDR3 length is 14 residues. V was clipped by 2 bases and J by 2 bases, with 8 bases between them. CDR1 is MNHEY, CDR2 SVGAGI, per germline. CDR3 DNA: TGTGCCAGCAGTTACAGCCCCCACACAGATACGCAGTATTTT. Protein: CASSYSPHTDTQYF.

This clone was detected only a few times. The chain couples TRBV7-9 to TRBJ1-2; 7 nucleotides line up with TRBD1. The CDR3 has 13 amino acids. Germline CDR1 and CDR2: SEHNR and FQNEAQ (reference sequence). V lost 2 bases and J lost 6; bases outside the gene matches: 3. The CDR3 DNA is TGTGCCAGCAGCTTAAACAGGGGACATGGCTACACCTTC. As protein: CASSLNRGHGYTF.

CDR3 sequence (DNA): TGTGCCAGCAGCCCGGACAGGAGTACTGGCTACACCTTC. Protein: CASSPDRSTGYTF. The chain joins TRBV7-8 to TRBJ1-2; 7 bases match TRBD1. The CDR3 has 13 amino acids. J was trimmed by 7 bases and V by 5 bases; bases with no gene match: 7. Germline CDR1 reads SGHVS; CDR2 reads FQNEAQ.

The chain couples TRBV6-5 to TRBJ2-1, with D possibly being TRBD1 (6 bases). The CDR3 runs 13 residues. Between the trimmed V and J ends, which lost 0 bases and 10 bases, there was a span of 10 bases. Germline-derived CDR1 and CDR2 are MNHEY and SVGAGI. Here the CDR3 DNA reads TGTGCCAGCAGTTACTCGAATGACAGGGAGCAGTTCTTC. Translation gives CASSYSNDREQFF.

The genes are TRBV5-8 and TRBJ1-1; 8 bases map to TRBD1. J was trimmed by 1 base and V by 5 bases; bases with no gene match: 13. Germline values: CDR1 SGHTS, CDR2 YDEGEE. The CDR3 runs 17 residues. The CDR3 reads CASSSPQGAWRNTEAFF. CDR3 DNA sequence: TGTGCCAGCAGTTCCCCCCAGGGGGCCTGGAGGAACACTGAAGCTTTCTTT.